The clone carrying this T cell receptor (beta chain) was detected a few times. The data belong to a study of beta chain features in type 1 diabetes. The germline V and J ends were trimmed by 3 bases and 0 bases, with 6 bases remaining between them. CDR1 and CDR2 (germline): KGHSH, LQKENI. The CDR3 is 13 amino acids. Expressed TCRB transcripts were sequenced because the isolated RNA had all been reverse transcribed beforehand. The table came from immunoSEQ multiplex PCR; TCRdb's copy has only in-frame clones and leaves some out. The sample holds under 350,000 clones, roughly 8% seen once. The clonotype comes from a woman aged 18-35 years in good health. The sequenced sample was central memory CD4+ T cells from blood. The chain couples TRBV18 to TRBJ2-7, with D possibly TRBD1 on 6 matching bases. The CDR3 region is CASSPDSSYEQYF. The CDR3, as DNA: TGTGCCAGCTCACCGGACAGCTCCTACGAGCAGTACTTC. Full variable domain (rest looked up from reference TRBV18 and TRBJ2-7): NAGVMQNPRHLVRRRGQEARLRCSPMKGHSHVYWYRQLPEEGLKFMVYLQKENIIDESGMPKERFSAEFPKEGPSILRIQQVVRGDSAAYFCASSPDSSYEQYFGPGTRLTVT.